The entry that follows covers one T cell receptor (beta chain) sequence. What this receptor recognizes is not known. Per-base quality was not reported, and no clone a single base away is much larger than it. The High Capacity cDNA Reverse Transcription Kit was used to reverse transcribe all of the isolated RNA, meaning that expressed TCRB transcripts were what got sequenced. Deep immunoSEQ sequencing was performed on naive, central memory and regulatory T cell samples, with an average of around 3.5 million total reads per sample. After sorted cells were lysed in RLT buffer, RNA was extracted with DNase-treated RNeasy Micro or Mini kits, with the choice depending on cell number. Each cell subset was processed separately to prevent cross-contamination, with patient and healthy donor samples processed together. Using the immunoSEQ multiplex PCR, TCRB sequences were amplified from cDNA into 87-bp fragments spanning the CDR3 region. Amplicons were sequenced on the Illumina HiSeq platform. Per the source publication's procedure: Synthetic template baselines were used to correct PCR bias computationally, reads within Hamming distance 2 were collapsed, and singletons that could not be merged were discarded. Reads were aligned against IMGT to assign V, D and J genes, CDR3 length and insertions or deletions at six rearrangement sites. Within each subset, clonotype counts were normalized to sorted cell number, after which true diversity and Gini coefficients were computed with the tcR R package. The overlap coefficient, calculated on TCRB nucleotide sequences, was used to measure repertoire sharing. This immuneACCESS table, as held by TCRdb, lists in-frame sequences with V and J called but not all clones. Of the missing ones, under half trace to an unresolved V gene in checked studies; the others have no known cause. That table furnishes V, J and clone size, whereas the DNA furnished D and trimming. This sample has around 340,000 clones in its table, and around 8% of those were observed once. Less than 0.45% of the sample is in the top ten clones.

This record belongs to a study of beta chain features in type 1 diabetes (dated by TCRdb to 2016 to 2019). The study in broad terms: No differences in mean age, gender distribution, total cell number or subset yield were found between patients and healthy donors. A total of roughly 100,000,000 sorted cells were examined across all samples, and the number of cells per subset was strongly correlated with RNA yield. In the study, recently diagnosed type 1 diabetes patients and matched healthy donors were compared on the TCRB repertoires of their sorted circulating CD4+ T cell subsets. Regulatory and stem cell-like memory subsets were obtained from only 8 patients and about 8 healthy donors, while naive and central memory subsets were obtained from all 30 or so donors.

Each donor gave one peripheral blood draw, roughly 0.11 L on average, collected into heparinised tubes. Naive, central memory, regulatory and stem cell-like memory CD4+ T cells were sorted on a BD FACSAria II using a panel including CD45RO, CCR7, CD25, CD127, CD95 and CD27. A purity above 95% was achieved for all sorted populations. PBMCs were isolated right away by Lymphoprep density gradient centrifugation and were stained directly, without culture. To minimize batch effects, samples were stained and sorted in pairs, one healthy donor with one patient per experiment. The CDR3 covers 14 residues, taking in both the cysteine and the phenylalanine. This entry keeps only the CDR3 DNA: 42 bases, framed from base 1. Compared with germline, V lacks 3 bases and J lacks 4 bases; bases without a gene match: 1. From the germline V gene, CDR1 is SGHTA and CDR2 is FQGNSA. What the study reported, not specific to this receptor: Shorter templates might have been favored by PCR, but patient and control samples were amplified and corrected together, so both groups would have been affected equally by any skew. Because cDNA was sequenced instead of genomic DNA, activated cells with high expression could be over-represented, although the groups did not differ in activation or CD3 levels. Only small numbers of individuals were included in the HLA sub-analyses, which left unresolved whether HLA type had any influence on TCRB rearrangement. A moderate but significant shortening of TCRB CDR3 length was observed in type 1 diabetes patients in all four CD4+ subsets. At VDJ recombination sites, patients with type 1 diabetes made fewer insertions and deleted more nucleotides, a pattern implying thymic rearrangement abnormalities. The naive, central memory and regulatory TCRB repertoires appeared to resemble one another more closely among patients than among healthy donors.

The V and J genes are TRBV7-2 and TRBJ2-5, with 11 bases in between that match TRBD2. The material sequenced was central memory CD4+ T cells from blood. This clonotype was sampled from a woman aged 18-29 years in good health. The CDR3 is CASSFGTSGETQYF. The base sequence is TGTGCCAGCAGCTTTGGGACTAGCGGAGAGACCCAGTACTTC. Full variable domain (CDR3 extended with the reference TRBV7-2 and TRBJ2-5 proteins): GAGVSQSPSNKVTEKGKDVELRCDPISGHTALYWYRQSLGQGLEFLIYFQGNSAPDKSGLPSDRFSAERTGGSVSTLTIQRTQQEDSAVYLCASSFGTSGETQYFGPGTRLLVL.